This T cell receptor beta chain was sequenced for a study of blood T cell repertoires in COVID-19. The CDR3 length is 16 residues. Germline loops: CDR1 SGHTS, CDR2 YDEGEE. The ends lost 5 bases at V and 4 bases at J; junction bases unmatched: 10. Repertoires were generated with immunoSEQ multiplex PCR, while TCRdb's copy carries only in-frame clones and drops some. Of over 150,000 clones detected, roughly 84% appear once; the ten largest clones hold roughly 8%. Source material: peripheral blood. The chain is built from TRBV5-8 and TRBJ1-3; 9 nucleotides agree with TRBD1. The receptor was isolated from a woman aged 55-69 years with COVID-19, enrolled during active disease. The CDR3 spells CASRRLDRGGGNTIYF. The CDR3 coding sequence is TGTGCCAGCAGACGGCTGGACAGGGGCGGCGGAAACACCATATATTTT.